This T cell receptor (beta chain) is drawn from a study of cytomegalovirus exposure and HLA in healthy donors. Study outcomes and limitations: A later analysis showed that HLA-associated TCR beta chains had undergone more clonal expansion than equally common others.

This clone turned up a few times. The antigen remains unidentified. A multiplex PCR was run with 60 Vbeta primers and 13 Jbeta primers. TCRdb's copy holds only in-frame clones and misses some; the assay was immunoSEQ multiplex PCR. The data show around 180,000 clones, with 77% seen just once and approximately 1.5% held by the top ten. CDR3 length equals 13 residues. Looked up from germline, CDR1 is MNHEY and CDR2 is SVGAGI. V lost 2 bases and J lost 7, with 11 bases in between. The TCR was taken from a woman under 40 in good health and CMV-seropositive. J is TRBJ1-2 and V is TRBV6-5; maybe TRBD1 (5 bases). Material for sequencing was PBMCs. The CDR3 DNA reads TGTGCCAGCAGTTACCGAGCAGGGCCTGGCTACACCTTC. Amino acid sequence: CASSYRAGPGYTF.